This TCR beta chain was recorded in a study of response to subunit inactivated influenza vaccine. General study points: The authors proposed limited new T cell recruitment per seasonal influenza vaccination.

V gave up 5 bases and J gave up 2 bases; unmatched junction bases: 22. Looked up from germline, CDR1 is SGHAT and CDR2 is FQDESV (reference sequence). The CDR3 extends over 20 amino acids. TCRdb re-analysed the RT-PCR reads in MiXCR, keeping a single row per CDR3 protein. Of some 640,000 distinct CDR3 sequences listed, approximately 14% are singletons. Worth noting for this clonotype: Its antigen is not identified.

This receptor was identified in a man in his fifties who received an inactivated influenza vaccine. The chain joins TRBV11-1 to TRBJ1-1; 8 bases agree with TRBD1. Here the sequenced sample was PBMCs from blood, taken approximately 15 days before vaccination. CDR3 nucleotide sequence: TGTGCCAGCAGCAGCAAGACAGGGGTCGGCGTCTTTATTCTAAACACTGAAGCTTTCTTT. Residues: CASSSKTGVGVFILNTEAFF.